This T cell receptor beta chain was identified during a study of blood T cell repertoires in COVID-19. Looking at the study overall: From the United States, Italy and Spain came samples of acute and convalescent COVID-19. PBMCs, B-cell-depleted T cells, or T cells provided the cDNA or gDNA that made up the material.

How the authors handled the data: Scientists estimated how many nucleated cells there were by amplifying reference gene primers. Some clones are missing from TCRdb's copy, which holds only in-frame ones; the method was immunoSEQ multiplex PCR. V, J and clone size are taken as reported in that table, and D and trimming were inferred from the DNA itself. The sample has approximately 250,000 clones, 83% seen once. Germline lookup yields CDR1 SGHRS and CDR2 YFSETQ. The CDR3 consists of 16 residues. The J segment lost 8 bases and the V segment lost 2 bases, leaving 13 bases of the junction unmatched. This clone came up many times.

The specimen was peripheral blood. The genes are TRBV5-1 and TRBJ2-1; 7 bases are a match to TRBD2. This sequence was found in a human donor in a cohort sampled during active COVID-19. DNA for the CDR3: TGCGCCAGCAGCTTAACCGGGACTACGACCCCGGATGAGCAGTTCTTC. It translates to CASSLTGTTTPDEQFF. Full variable domain (rest looked up from reference TRBV5-1 and TRBJ2-1): KAGVTQTPRYLIKTRGQQVTLSCSPISGHRSVSWYQQTPGQGLQFLFEYFSETQRNKGNFPGRFSGRQFSNSRSEMNVSTLELGDSALYLCASSLTGTTTPDEQFFGPGTRLTVL.